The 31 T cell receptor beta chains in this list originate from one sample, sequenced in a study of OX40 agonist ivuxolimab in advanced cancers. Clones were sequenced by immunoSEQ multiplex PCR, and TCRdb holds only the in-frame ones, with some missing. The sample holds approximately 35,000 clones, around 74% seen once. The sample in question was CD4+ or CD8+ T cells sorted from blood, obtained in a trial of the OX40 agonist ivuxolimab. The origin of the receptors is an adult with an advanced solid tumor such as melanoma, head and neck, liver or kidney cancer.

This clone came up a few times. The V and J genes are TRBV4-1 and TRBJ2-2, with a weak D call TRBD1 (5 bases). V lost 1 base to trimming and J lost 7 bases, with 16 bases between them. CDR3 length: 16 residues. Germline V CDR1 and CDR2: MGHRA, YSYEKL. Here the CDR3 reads CASSQVSTGRRGELFF. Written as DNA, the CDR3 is TGCGCCAGCAGCCAAGTGAGTACAGGCCGCCGCGGGGAGCTGTTTTTT.

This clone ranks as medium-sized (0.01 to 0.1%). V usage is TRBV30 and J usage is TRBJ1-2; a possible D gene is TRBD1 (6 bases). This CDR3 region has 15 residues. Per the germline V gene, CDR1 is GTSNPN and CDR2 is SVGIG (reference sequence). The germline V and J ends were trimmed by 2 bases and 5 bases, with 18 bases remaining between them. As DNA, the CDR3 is TGTGCCTGGAGTCTCCGGGACATGGGCAAGTATGGCTACACCTTC. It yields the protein CAWSLRDMGKYGYTF.

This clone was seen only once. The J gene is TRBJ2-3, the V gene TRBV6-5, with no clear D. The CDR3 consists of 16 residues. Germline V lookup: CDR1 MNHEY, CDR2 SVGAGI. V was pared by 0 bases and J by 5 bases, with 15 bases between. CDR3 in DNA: TGTGCCAGCAGTTACTCTCGGAGAGAAGAGGAAGATACGCAGTATTTT. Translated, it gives CASSYSRREEEDTQYF.

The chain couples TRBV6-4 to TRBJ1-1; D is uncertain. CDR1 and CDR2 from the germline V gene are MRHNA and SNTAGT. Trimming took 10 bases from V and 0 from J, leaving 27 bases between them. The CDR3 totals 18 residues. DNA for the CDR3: TGTGCCAATTGGGGTGGGGTACGAGGAGTTGGGGTGAACACTGAAGCTTTCTTT. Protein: CANWGGVRGVGVNTEAFF.

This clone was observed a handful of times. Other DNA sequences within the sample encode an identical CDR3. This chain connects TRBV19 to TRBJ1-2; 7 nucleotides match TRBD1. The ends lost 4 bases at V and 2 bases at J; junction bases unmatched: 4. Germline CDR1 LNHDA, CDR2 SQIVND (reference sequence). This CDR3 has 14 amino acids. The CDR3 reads CASSKQGLNYGYTF. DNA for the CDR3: TGTGCCAGTAGTAAACAGGGGTTGAACTATGGCTACACCTTC.

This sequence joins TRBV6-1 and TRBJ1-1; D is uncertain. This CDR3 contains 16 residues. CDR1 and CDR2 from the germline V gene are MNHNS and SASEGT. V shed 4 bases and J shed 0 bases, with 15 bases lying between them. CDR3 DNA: TGTGCCAGCAGTGGACCTCGACACTTCATGAACACTGAAGCTTTCTTT. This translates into CASSGPRHFMNTEAFF.

The CDR3 DNA reads TGTGCCAGCAGCCTAAAGGGGGCTAGGACTGAAGCTTTCTTT. Translating it yields CASSLKGARTEAFF. This sequence joins TRBV5-6 and TRBJ1-1; TRBD1 aligns across 7 bases. From germline, CDR1 is SGHDT and CDR2 YYEEEE. V shed 4 bases, J shed 5 bases, and the junction held 8 bases outside the gene matches. CDR3 size: 14 residues.

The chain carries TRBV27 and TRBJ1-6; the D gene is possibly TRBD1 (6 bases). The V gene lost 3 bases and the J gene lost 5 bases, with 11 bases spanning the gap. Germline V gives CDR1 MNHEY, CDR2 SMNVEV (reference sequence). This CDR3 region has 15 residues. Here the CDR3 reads CASSFGGANNSPLHF. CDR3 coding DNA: TGTGCCAGCAGTTTTGGGGGGGCTAATAATTCACCCCTCCACTTT.

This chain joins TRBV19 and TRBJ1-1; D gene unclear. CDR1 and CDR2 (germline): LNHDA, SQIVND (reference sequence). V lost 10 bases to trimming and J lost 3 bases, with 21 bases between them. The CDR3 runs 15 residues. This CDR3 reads CATALLGPYYTEAFF. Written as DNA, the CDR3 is TGTGCCACTGCCTTGCTAGGGCCGTATTACACTGAAGCTTTCTTT.

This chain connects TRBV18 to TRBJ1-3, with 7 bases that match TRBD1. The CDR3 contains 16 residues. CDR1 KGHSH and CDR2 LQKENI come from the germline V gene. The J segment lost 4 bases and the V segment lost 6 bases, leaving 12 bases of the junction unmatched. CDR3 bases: TGTGCCAGCTCCCCTCCACAGGGGCGAGGAGGAAACACCATATATTTT. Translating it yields CASSPPQGRGGNTIYF.

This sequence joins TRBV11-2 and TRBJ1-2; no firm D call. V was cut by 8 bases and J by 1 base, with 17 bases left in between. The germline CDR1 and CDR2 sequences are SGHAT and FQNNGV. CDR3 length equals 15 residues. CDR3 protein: CASALGTASNYGYTF. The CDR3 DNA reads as TGTGCCAGCGCCTTAGGCACAGCGAGTAACTATGGCTACACCTTC.

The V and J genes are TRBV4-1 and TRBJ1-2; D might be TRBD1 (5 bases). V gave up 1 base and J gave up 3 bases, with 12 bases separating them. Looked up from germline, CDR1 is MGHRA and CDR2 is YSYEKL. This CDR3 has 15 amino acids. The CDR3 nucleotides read TGCGCCAGCAGCCAAGCAGGGCTTCTTGACTATGGCTACACCTTC. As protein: CASSQAGLLDYGYTF.

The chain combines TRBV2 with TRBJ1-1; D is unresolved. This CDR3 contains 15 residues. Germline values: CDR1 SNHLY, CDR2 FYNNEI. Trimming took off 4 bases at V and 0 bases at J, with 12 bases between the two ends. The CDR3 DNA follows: TGTGCCAGCAGTGTAGGTCCCCGTATGAACACTGAAGCTTTCTTT. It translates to CASSVGPRMNTEAFF.

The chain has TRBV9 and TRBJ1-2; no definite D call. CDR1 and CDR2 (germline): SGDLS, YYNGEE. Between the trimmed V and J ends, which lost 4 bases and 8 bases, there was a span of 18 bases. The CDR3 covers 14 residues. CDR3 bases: TGTGCCAGCAGCACCCTGGTTAGTTCGGGCGGCTACACCTTC. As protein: CASSTLVSSGGYTF.

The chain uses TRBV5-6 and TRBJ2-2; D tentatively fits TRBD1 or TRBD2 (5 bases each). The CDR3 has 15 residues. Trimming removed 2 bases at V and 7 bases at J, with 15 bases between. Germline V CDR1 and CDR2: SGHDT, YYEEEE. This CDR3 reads CASSFKKGRNGELFF. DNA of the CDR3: TGTGCCAGCAGCTTTAAAAAGGGACGTAACGGGGAGCTGTTTTTT.

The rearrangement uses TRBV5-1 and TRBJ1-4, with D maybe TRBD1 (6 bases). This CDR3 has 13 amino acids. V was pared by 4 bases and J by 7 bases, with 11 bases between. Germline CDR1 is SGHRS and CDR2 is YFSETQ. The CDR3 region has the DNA TGCGCCAGCAGCAAAAAACAGGGTGAAAAACTGTTTTTT. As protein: CASSKKQGEKLFF. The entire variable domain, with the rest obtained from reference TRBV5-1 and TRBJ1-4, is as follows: KAGVTQTPRYLIKTRGQQVTLSCSPISGHRSVSWYQQTPGQGLQFLFEYFSETQRNKGNFPGRFSGRQFSNSRSEMNVSTLELGDSALYLCASSKKQGEKLFFGSGTQLSVL.

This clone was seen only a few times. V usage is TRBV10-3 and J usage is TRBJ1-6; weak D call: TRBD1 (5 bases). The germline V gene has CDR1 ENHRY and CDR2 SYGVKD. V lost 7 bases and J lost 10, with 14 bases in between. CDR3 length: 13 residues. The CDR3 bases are TGTGCCATCAATGGACACAAACTCTCACCCCTCCACTTT. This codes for CAINGHKLSPLHF.

The DNA of the CDR3 is TGTGCCAGCAGCTTAGTGGACGGTGCGGGCGAGCAGTACTTC. The encoded protein is CASSLVDGAGEQYF. The chain employs TRBV7-9 and TRBJ2-7; D possibly corresponds to TRBD2 (5 bases). This CDR3 region has 14 residues. Trimming removed 1 base at V and 6 bases at J, with 13 bases between. Germline lookup yields CDR1 SEHNR and CDR2 FQNEAQ (reference sequence).

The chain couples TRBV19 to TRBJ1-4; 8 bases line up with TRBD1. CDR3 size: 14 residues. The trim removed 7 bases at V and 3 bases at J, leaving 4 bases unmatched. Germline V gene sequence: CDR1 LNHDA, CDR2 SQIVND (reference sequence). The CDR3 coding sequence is TGTGCCAGTAATCAGGGGGCTTCTAATGAAAAACTGTTTTTT. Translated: CASNQGASNEKLFF. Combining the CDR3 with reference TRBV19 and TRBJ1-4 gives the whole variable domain DGGITQSPKYLFRKEGQNVTLSCEQNLNHDAMYWYRQDPGQGLRLIYYSQIVNDFQKGDIAEGYSVSREKKESFPLTVTSAQKNPTAFYLCASNQGASNEKLFFGSGTQLSVL.

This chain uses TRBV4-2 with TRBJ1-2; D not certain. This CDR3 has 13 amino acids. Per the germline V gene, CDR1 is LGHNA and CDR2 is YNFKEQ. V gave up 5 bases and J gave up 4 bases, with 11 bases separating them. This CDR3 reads CASSFPSSYGYTF. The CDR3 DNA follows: TGTGCCAGCAGCTTCCCCAGCAGCTATGGCTACACCTTC.

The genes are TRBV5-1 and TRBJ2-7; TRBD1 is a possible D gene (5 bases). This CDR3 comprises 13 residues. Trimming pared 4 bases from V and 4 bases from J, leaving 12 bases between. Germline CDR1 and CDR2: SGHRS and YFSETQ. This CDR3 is CASSPGIRYEQYF. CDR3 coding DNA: TGCGCCAGCAGCCCAGGGATCAGGTACGAGCAGTACTTC.

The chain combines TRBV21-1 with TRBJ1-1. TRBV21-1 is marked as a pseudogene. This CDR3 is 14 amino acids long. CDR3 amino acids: CASSKGGMNTEAFF. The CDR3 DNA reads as TGTGCCAGCAGCAAAGGGGGAATGAACACTGAAGCTTTCTTT.

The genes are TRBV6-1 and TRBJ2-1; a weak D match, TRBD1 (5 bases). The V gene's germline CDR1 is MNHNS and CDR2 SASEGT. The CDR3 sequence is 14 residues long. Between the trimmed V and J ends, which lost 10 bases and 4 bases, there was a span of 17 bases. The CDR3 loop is CATRLRTTYNEQFF. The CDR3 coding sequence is TGTGCCACCCGATTGCGGACAACTTACAATGAGCAGTTCTTC.

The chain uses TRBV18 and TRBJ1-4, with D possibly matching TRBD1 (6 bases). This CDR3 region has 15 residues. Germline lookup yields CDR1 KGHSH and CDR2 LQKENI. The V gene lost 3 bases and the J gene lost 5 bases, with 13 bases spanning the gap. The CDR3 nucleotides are TGTGCCAGCTCACCGAATAGGGGGAGGAATGAAAAACTGTTTTTT. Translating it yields CASSPNRGRNEKLFF.

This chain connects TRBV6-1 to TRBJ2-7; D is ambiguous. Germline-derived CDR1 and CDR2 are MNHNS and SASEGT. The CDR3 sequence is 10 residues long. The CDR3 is CVGCTYEQYV. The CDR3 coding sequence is TGTGTAGGGTGTACCTACGAGCAGTACGTC.

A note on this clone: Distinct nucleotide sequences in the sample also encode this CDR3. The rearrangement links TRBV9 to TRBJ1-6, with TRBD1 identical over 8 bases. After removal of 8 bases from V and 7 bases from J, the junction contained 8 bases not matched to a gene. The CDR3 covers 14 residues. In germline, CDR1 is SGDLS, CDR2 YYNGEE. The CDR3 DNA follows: TGTGCCAGTGCACGGGACAGGTTGAATTCACCCCTCCACTTT. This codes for CASARDRLNSPLHF.

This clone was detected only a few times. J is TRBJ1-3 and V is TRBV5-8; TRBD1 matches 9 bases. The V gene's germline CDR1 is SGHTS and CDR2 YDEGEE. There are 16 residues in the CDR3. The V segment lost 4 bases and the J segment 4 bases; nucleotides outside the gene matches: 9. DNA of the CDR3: TGTGCCAGCAGCGGGTGGACAGGGGCGAGCGGAAACACCATATATTTT. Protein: CASSGWTGASGNTIYF.

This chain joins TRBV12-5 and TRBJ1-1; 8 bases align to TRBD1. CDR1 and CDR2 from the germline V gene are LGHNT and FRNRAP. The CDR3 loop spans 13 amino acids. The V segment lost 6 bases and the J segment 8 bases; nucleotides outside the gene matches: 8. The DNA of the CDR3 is TGTGCTAGTGGAAACCGGGGACAGGAGGAAGCTTTCTTT. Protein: CASGNRGQEEAFF.

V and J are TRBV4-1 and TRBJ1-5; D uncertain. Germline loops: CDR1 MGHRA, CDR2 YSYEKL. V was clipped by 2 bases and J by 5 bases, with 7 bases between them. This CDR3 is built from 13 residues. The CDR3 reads CASSQLDDQPQHF. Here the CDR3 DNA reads TGCGCCAGCAGCCAATTGGACGATCAGCCCCAGCATTTT.

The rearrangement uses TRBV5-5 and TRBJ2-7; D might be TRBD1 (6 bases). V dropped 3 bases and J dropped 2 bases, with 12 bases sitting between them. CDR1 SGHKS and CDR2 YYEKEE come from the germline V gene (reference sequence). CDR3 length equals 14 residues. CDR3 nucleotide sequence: TGTGCCAGCAGCTACACCGGGACAACCTACGAGCAGTACGTC. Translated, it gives CASSYTGTTYEQYV.

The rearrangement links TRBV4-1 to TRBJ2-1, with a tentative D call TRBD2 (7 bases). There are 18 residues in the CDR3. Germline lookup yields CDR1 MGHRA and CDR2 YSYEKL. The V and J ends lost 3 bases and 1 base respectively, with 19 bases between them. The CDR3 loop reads CASSQREGGPRSYNEQFF. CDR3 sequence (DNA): TGCGCCAGCAGCCAGAGGGAGGGGGGGCCAAGGTCCTACAATGAGCAGTTCTTC.